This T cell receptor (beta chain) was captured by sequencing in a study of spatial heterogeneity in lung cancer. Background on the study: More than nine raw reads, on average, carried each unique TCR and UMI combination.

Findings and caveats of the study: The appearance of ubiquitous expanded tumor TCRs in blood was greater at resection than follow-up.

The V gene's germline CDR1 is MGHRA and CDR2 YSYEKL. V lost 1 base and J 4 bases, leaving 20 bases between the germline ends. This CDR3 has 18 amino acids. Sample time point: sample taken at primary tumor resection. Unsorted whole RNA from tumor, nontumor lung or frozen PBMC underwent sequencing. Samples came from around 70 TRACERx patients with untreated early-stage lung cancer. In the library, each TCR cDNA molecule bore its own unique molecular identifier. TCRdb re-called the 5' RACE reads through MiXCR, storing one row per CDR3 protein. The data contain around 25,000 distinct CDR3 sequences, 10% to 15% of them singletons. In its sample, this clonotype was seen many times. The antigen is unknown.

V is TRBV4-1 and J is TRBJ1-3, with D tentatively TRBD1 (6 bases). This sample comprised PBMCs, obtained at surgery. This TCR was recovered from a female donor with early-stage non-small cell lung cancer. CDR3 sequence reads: CASSQGGGGNRFGNTIYF. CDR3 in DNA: TGCGCCAGCAGCCAAGGAGGGGGAGGGAACCGTTTCGGAAACACCATATATTTT.